This TCR beta chain comes out of a study of T cells after yellow fever vaccination. V dropped 4 bases and J dropped 1 base, with 13 bases sitting between them. The germline V gene has CDR1 DFQATT and CDR2 SNEGSKA (reference sequence). This CDR3 spans 14 amino acids. MiXCR, applied by TCRdb to the 5' RACE reads, yields one record per CDR3 protein. The profile shows some 500,000 distinct CDR3 sequences, roughly 14% of them singletons. The chain recombines TRBV20-1 with TRBJ2-5, with D perhaps being TRBD1 or TRBD2 (5 bases each). This receptor was taken from a man aged 30-40 years who received the YFV17D yellow fever vaccine. The specimen was PBMCs, collected on the day of the yellow fever booster vaccination. The CDR3 protein is CSATPGTPQETQYF. The CDR3 region has the DNA TGCAGTGCTACGCCCGGGACGCCCCAAGAGACCCAGTACTTC.